The rows below give T cell receptor beta chains drawn from one sample of a study of blood T cell repertoires in COVID-19. Generated by immunoSEQ multiplex PCR, the TCRdb table keeps only in-frame clones and is missing some. The sample consists of about 260,000 clones, about nine tenths of them appearing once. The sequenced material came from peripheral blood. These receptors all stem from a woman in her thirties or forties who had recovered from COVID-19. Each CDR3 is given without its conserved first and last residue. The D gene is left open where the match is weak.

j_call v_call cdr3_length d_call cdr3_aa
TRBJ1-2 TRBV5-6 14 TRBD1 ASSQHLGQGSYGYT
TRBJ1-6 TRBV5-6 12 - ASSLGYGGSPLH
TRBJ2-3 TRBV29-1 11 TRBD2 SVERGAGDTQY
TRBJ2-1 TRBV12-2 14 - ASRLGRLAGENEQF
TRBJ1-5 TRBV5-1 11 - ASSSSGDQPQH
TRBJ1-1 TRBV18 12 - ASSPPPGEGQAF
TRBJ2-1 TRBV5-1 13 TRBD1 ASSHDRGEYNEQF
TRBJ2-1 TRBV19 13 TRBD2 ASSRLAGGLGEQF
TRBJ2-7 TRBV5-6 14 TRBD2 ASHPTASGGRYEQY
TRBJ2-5 TRBV9 14 - ASSVGSGSGRETQY
TRBJ2-2 TRBV7-9 13 - ASSLAPPNTGELF
TRBJ2-1 TRBV20-1 9 - SAKHYNEQF
TRBJ2-7 TRBV10-3 12 - AISDPGHHYEQY
TRBJ2-5 TRBV13 15 TRBD2 ASSSKSVAGLPGTQY